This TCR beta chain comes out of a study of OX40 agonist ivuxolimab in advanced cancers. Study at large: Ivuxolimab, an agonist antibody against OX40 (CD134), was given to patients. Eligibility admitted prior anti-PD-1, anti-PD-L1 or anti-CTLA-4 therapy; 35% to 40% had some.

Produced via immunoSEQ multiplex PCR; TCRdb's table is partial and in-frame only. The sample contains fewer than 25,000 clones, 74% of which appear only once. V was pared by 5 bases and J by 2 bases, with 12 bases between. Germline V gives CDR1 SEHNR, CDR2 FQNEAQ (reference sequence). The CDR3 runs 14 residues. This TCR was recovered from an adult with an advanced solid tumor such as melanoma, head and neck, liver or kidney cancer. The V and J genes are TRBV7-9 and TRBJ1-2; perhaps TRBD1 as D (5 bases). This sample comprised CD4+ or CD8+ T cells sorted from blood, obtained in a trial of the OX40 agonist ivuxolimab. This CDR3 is CASSPSTENYGYTF. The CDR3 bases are TGTGCCAGCAGCCCCTCGACAGAAAACTATGGCTACACCTTC.